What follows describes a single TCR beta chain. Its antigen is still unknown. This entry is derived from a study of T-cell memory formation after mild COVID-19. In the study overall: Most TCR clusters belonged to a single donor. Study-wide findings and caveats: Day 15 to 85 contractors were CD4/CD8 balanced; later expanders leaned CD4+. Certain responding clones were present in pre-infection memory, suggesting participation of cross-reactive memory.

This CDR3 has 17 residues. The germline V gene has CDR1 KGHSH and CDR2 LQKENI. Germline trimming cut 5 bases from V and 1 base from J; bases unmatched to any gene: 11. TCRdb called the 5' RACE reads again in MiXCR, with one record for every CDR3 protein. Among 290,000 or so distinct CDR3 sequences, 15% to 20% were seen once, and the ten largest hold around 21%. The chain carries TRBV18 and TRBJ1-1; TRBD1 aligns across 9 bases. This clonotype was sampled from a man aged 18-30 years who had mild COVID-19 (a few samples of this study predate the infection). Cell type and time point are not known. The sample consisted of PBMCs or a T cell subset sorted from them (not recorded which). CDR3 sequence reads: CASSKEGTGGWNTEAFF. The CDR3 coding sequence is TGTGCCAGCTCAAAGGAAGGAACAGGGGGCTGGAACACTGAAGCTTTCTTT. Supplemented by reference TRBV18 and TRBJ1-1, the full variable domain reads NAGVMQNPRHLVRRRGQEARLRCSPMKGHSHVYWYRQLPEEGLKFMVYLQKENIIDESGMPKERFSAEFPKEGPSILRIQQVVRGDSAAYFCASSKEGTGGWNTEAFFGQGTRLTVV.